This TCR beta chain was captured in a study of blood T cells in healthy people across ages. A second PCR, run for about 7 to 12 cycles, used a sample-barcoded 5' primer plus a J-beta primer mix. TCRdb fed the 5' RACE reads into MiXCR, producing one record per CDR3 protein. Altogether about 1.7 million distinct CDR3 sequences are present, approximately 28% being singletons, with the ten largest covering 7% to 9%. This clonotype was recorded once. The CDR3 loop spans 15 amino acids. The V and J ends lost 3 bases and 5 bases, in that order; junction bases with no gene match: 7. Germline V lookup: CDR1 DFQATT, CDR2 SNEGSKA (reference sequence).

The TCR sequence derives from a woman aged 25 to 39 in good health. What was sequenced was blood. The J gene is TRBJ2-1, the V gene TRBV20-1; TRBD2 agrees at 10 bases. As DNA, the CDR3 is TGCAGTGCTAGGTCGGCTAGCGGGGGCCACAATGAGCAGTTCTTC. Amino acid sequence: CSARSASGGHNEQFF.